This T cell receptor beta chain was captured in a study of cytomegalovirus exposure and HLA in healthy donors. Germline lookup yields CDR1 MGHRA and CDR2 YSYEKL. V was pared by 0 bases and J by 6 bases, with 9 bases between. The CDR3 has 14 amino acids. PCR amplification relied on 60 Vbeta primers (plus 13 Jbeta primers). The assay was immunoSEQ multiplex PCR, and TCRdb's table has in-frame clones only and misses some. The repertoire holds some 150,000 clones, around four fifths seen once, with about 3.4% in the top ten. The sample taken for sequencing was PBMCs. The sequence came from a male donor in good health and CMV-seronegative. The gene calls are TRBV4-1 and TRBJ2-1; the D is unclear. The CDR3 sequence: CASSQDKSSNEQFF. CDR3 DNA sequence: TGCGCCAGCAGCCAAGATAAATCGAGCAATGAGCAGTTCTTC.